This TCR beta chain emerged from a study of cytomegalovirus exposure and HLA in healthy donors. On the study more broadly: The approximately 120 validation repertoires used the same platform as the 650 to 750 first-cohort repertoires, a later analysis reported.

This CDR3 is built from 16 residues. The ends lost 7 bases at V and 3 bases at J; junction bases unmatched: 11. Germline-derived CDR1 and CDR2 are LNHDA and SQIVND (reference sequence). Separation from the 666-subject first cohort characterized the roughly 130-subject validation cohort, to which the donors belonged. Generated by immunoSEQ multiplex PCR, the TCRdb table keeps only in-frame clones and is missing some. The sample includes about 160,000 clones, roughly 91% of them seen just once. Findings of the study overall: It was about 180 TCR beta chains that were listed as cytomegalovirus-associated. Cytomegalovirus status was reportedly diagnosed by the classifier with high sensitivity and specificity.

Worth noting for this clone: The target antigen is unknown.

This clonotype was obtained from a man aged 18 to 35 in good health and CMV-seropositive. The genes are TRBV19 and TRBJ1-5, with 8 bases identical to TRBD1. What was sequenced was PBMCs. The CDR3: CASNRGRDRHNQPQHF. In DNA form, the CDR3 reads TGTGCCAGTAATCGGGGTCGGGACAGGCACAATCAGCCCCAGCATTTT.